This T cell receptor (beta chain) was identified during a study of blood T cell repertoires in COVID-19 (dated by TCRdb to 2020 to 2022). For context, the study as a whole: Samples covering the acute and convalescent phases of COVID-19 were provided by collaborators in the United States, Italy and Spain. A de-identified subject ID, COVID-19 status, age in years and sex were almost always included in the sample metadata. The prospective study material was composed of cDNA or gDNA derived from T cells, B-cell-depleted T cells, or PBMCs. Where HLA class I and class II types were available, the types were taken from metadata supplied by the sample provider, not from assay-based typing. Samples were obtained from the ongoing ImmuneRACE study (first 160 participants) and from about 1,300 subjects provided by 6 global collaborators. The dataset comprised deeply sampled blood TCRbeta repertoires from subjects exposed to, actively infected with, or recovered from COVID-19. The repertoires were made available in a free public database intended to serve as a resource for research on the immune response to SARS-CoV-2.

TCRbeta CDR3 regions were amplified from genomic DNA by means of the immunoSEQ Assay, a bias-controlled multiplex PCR. In the authors' own workflow: The number of nucleated cells in each sample was estimated from the amplification of reference gene primers within the assay. To quantify the absolute abundance of each unique TCRbeta CDR3 rearrangement, sequence reads were collapsed and filtered. For each sample, productive Simpson clonality was calculated as the square root of Simpson's diversity index over productive rearrangements. TCRdb retrieved this table from immuneACCESS and kept in-frame rearrangements only. Not all clones are present; in checked studies, unresolved V genes account for under half, and no reason is known for the remainder. V and J calls and clone size come straight from that table; D and trimming were deduced from the DNA. The sample table records 400,000 to 500,000 clones; nearly 90% of these occur just once. The ten largest clones capture approximately 1.5% of the sample.

A word on this clone: Its antigen has not been determined. Within one base of it there is no much larger clone, and no base qualities were kept.

Findings and caveats that apply to the study as a whole: Clinical and demographic metadata were provided uncurated, with the amount varying by source and participant.

Including cysteine and phenylalanine, the CDR3 has 17 amino acids. Just the 51-base CDR3 DNA is kept, in frame starting at base 1. From a lookup of the germline V gene, CDR1 and CDR2 are MNHNS and SASEGT. V drops 3 bases and J drops 2 bases, leaving 20 bases in between. In the prospective study, participants were 18 to 89 years old, resided in about two dozen geographic areas of the United States, and were enrolled through a virtual design. To assign participants to cohorts, the prospective study relied on clinical history that participants themselves reported in a screening survey and a study questionnaire. Exposed participants had been in contact with someone with a PCR-confirmed or clinician-diagnosed COVID-19 case within 2 weeks of study entry. In the prospective study, mobile phlebotomists collected whole blood, serum and a nasopharyngeal or oropharyngeal swab from each participant. Additional blood draws and questionnaires over an approximately two-month period could optionally be provided by prospective study participants. Blood samples from the prospective study were shipped frozen or at room temperature prior to DNA extraction.

The chain couples TRBV6-1 to TRBJ2-7; the best D guess is TRBD2, with 6 bases matching. This TCR was sampled from a woman younger than 30 who had been exposed to COVID-19. The source material was PBMCs or T cells enriched from blood (not recorded which). The encoded CDR3 is CASSESRAGRKTYEQYF. In nucleotides, the sequence is TGTGCCAGCAGTGAGTCCCGCGCGGGGAGAAAAACCTACGAGCAGTACTTC.